This T cell receptor (beta chain) was documented in a study of CD8 T cells in ankylosing spondylitis. For this clonotype: Antigen specificity is unknown.

Study-level results: Characteristic, it appeared, of ankylosing spondylitis blood was a TCR beta motif of seven or eight highly homologous variants. Clones linked to the disease showed a CD8+ phenotype. They occurred at relatively low frequencies in peripheral blood.

The CDR3 spans 14 residues. Germline CDR1 is SGHRS and CDR2 is YFSETQ. V shed 4 bases, J shed 3 bases, and the junction held 4 bases outside the gene matches. One entry per CDR3 protein results from TCRdb running MiXCR on the 5' RACE reads. This table has roughly 670,000 distinct CDR3 sequences, over 15% appearing once. The chain is built from TRBV5-1 and TRBJ2-7; the match to TRBD2 covers 10 bases. The TCR sequence derives from a male donor with ankylosing spondylitis. Source material: blood, either unsorted or a sorted T cell fraction (not recorded which). The CDR3 coding sequence is TGCGCCAGCAGCAGGGCTAGCGGGAGCTACGAGCAGTACTTC. It specifies CASSRASGSYEQYF. The full variable domain, its missing parts supplied by reference TRBV5-1 and TRBJ2-7, is KAGVTQTPRYLIKTRGQQVTLSCSPISGHRSVSWYQQTPGQGLQFLFEYFSETQRNKGNFPGRFSGRQFSNSRSEMNVSTLELGDSALYLCASSRASGSYEQYFGPGTRLTVT.